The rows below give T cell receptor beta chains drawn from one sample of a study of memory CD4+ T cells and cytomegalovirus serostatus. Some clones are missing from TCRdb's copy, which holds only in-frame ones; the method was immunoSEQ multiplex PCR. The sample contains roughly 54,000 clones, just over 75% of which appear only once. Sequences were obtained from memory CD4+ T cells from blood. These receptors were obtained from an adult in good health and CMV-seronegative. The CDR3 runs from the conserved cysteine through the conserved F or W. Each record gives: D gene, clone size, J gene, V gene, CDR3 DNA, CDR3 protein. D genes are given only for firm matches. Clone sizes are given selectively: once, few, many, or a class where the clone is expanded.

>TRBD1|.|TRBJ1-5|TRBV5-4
TGTGCCAGCAGCCCGACCCCGGGACAGGGATGGGGGCAGCCCCAGCATTTT
CASSPTPGQGWGQPQHF
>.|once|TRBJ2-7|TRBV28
TGTGCCAGCAGTTTGAACTACGAGCAGTACTTC
CASSLNYEQYF
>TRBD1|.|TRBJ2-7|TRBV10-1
TGCGCCGGCCAGACAGGGGCCGAGCAGTACTTC
CAGQTGAEQYF
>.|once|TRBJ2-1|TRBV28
TGTGCCAGCAGCTTCCGGGACTCGACCATCCATGAGCAGTTCTTC
CASSFRDSTIHEQFF
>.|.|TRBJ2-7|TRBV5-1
TGCGCCAGCAGCTTGGACCCCAGGGTTTACGAGCAGTACTTC
CASSLDPRVYEQYF
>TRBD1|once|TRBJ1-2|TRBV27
TGTGCCAGCAGTTTTACCCGGGACAGGGGGAACGGCTACACCTTC
CASSFTRDRGNGYTF
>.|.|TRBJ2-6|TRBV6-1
TGTGCCAGCAGTGAATTGGGTGGGTCTGGGGCCAACGTCCTGACTTTC
CASSELGGSGANVLTF
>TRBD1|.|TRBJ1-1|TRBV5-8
TGTGCCAGCAGCCCCGGGACAGGCAGGAACACTGAAGCTTTCTTT
CASSPGTGRNTEAFF
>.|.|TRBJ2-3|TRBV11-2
TGTGCCAGCAGTCGTAGAGGGACCACCGGGGCTAGCACAGATACGCAGTATTTT
CASSRRGTTGASTDTQYF
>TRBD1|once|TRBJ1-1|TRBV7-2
TGTGCCAGCAGCACCGTCCCGGGACAGGGCTGGGCCACTGAAGCTTTCTTT
CASSTVPGQGWATEAFF
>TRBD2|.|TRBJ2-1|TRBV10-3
TGTGCCATCAGATTAGCGGGAGAGGGCAATGAGCAGTTCTTC
CAIRLAGEGNEQFF
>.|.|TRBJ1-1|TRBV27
TGTGCCAGCAGTTTACCCAGGGGAAAAGCTTTCTTT
CASSLPRGKAFF
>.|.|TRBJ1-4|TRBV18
TGTGCCAGCTCTCCCCGGACGGCAGACGGATACGAAAAACTGTTTTTT
CASSPRTADGYEKLFF
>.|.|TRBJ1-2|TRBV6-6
TGTGCCAGCAGTTCCCGGGACGACTATGGCTACACCTTC
CASSSRDDYGYTF